These T cell receptor beta chains were read from a single sample in a study of shared clonotypes between healthy human individuals. This table comes from immunoSEQ multiplex PCR, and its TCRdb copy is limited to in-frame clones, with some not included. Among around 2,000,000 clones listed, over 85% were seen once. Specimen: naive CD8+ T cells sorted from blood. The receptors come from a man between 18 and 35 years old in good health. The CDR3 runs from the conserved cysteine through the conserved F or W. Fields, in order: V gene, J gene, D gene, clone size, CDR3 protein, CDR3 DNA. D genes are given only for firm matches. Where a row states a size, it is once, few, many or the class of an expanded clone; other rows omit it.

TRBV7-9	TRBJ2-3	TRBD2	-	CASSPGASGGTDTQYF	TGTGCCAGCAGCCCTGGGGCTAGCGGGGGCACAGATACGCAGTATTTT
TRBV10-1	TRBJ2-1	-	-	CASSDPQGYNEQFF	TGCGCCAGCAGTGATCCTCAGGGATACAATGAGCAGTTCTTC
TRBV6-1	TRBJ1-1	TRBD1	-	CASSKRGHLNTEAFF	TGTGCCAGCAGTAAAAGGGGGCATTTAAACACTGAAGCTTTCTTT
TRBV9	TRBJ1-1	-	-	CASSAAEAVEAFF	TGTGCCAGCAGCGCGGCTGAGGCAGTTGAAGCTTTCTTT
TRBV6-5	TRBJ2-5	-	-	CASSPGRAGTQYF	TGTGCCAGCAGTCCAGGCAGGGCTGGGACCCAGTACTTC
TRBV5-1	TRBJ2-5	-	-	CASSPEGIRKEETQYF	TGCGCCAGCAGCCCAGAAGGCATTCGAAAGGAAGAGACCCAGTACTTC
TRBV4-2	TRBJ1-6	-	-	CASSQDEMVTGMNSPLHF	TGTGCCAGCAGCCAAGATGAGATGGTAACAGGGATGAATTCACCCCTCCACTTT
TRBV6-5	TRBJ2-2	-	-	CASRESTSGGELFF	-
TRBV27	TRBJ2-1	-	-	CASRVAGRSYNEQFF	TGTGCCAGCAGAGTGGCGGGGCGCTCCTACAATGAGCAGTTCTTC
TRBV5-4	TRBJ2-7	-	once	CASSWGAGSDEQYF	TGTGCCAGCAGCTGGGGCGCAGGGTCGGACGAGCAGTACTTC
TRBV19	TRBJ1-4	TRBD1	-	CATRDRNEKLFF	TGTGCCACCCGGGACAGGAATGAAAAACTGTTTTTT
TRBV7-2	TRBJ2-7	-	-	CASSFVSASYEQYF	TGTGCCAGCAGCTTTGTATCTGCCTCCTACGAGCAGTACTTC
TRBV18	TRBJ2-1	TRBD1	-	CASSPGTVIPNEQFF	TGTGCCAGCTCACCAGGGACAGTCATCCCCAATGAGCAGTTCTTC
TRBV9	TRBJ2-7	-	-	CASSVGTIPYEQYF	TGTGCCAGCAGCGTAGGAACGATTCCCTACGAGCAGTACTTC
TRBV7-6	TRBJ2-5	TRBD2	-	CASSSLAAQETQYF	TGTGCCAGCAGCTCACTAGCGGCCCAAGAGACCCAGTACTTC
TRBV5-1	TRBJ1-4	-	-	CASSLGGLVATNEKLFF	TGCGCCAGCAGCTTGGGGGGACTAGTCGCAACTAATGAAAAACTGTTTTTT
TRBV27	TRBJ2-2	-	-	CASSSPLGELFF	TGTGCCAGCAGTTCCCCCCTCGGGGAGCTGTTTTTT
TRBV28	TRBJ1-1	TRBD1	-	CASSIGGGYTEAFF	TGTGCCAGCAGTATAGGGGGCGGGTACACTGAAGCTTTCTTT
TRBV2	TRBJ2-5	-	-	CASSVVEETQYF	TGTGCCAGCAGTGTGGTAGAAGAGACCCAGTACTTC
TRBV25-1	TRBJ1-2	TRBD1	-	CASSPGTEVYGYTF	TGTGCCAGCAGTCCCGGGACAGAAGTTTATGGCTACACCTTC
TRBV30	TRBJ1-2	-	-	CAWTEVLYGYTF	TGTGCCTGGACGGAAGTCCTTTATGGCTACACCTTC
TRBV5-8	TRBJ2-3	-	-	CASSLDMESDTQYF	TGTGCCAGCAGCCTCGACATGGAAAGTGATACGCAGTATTTT
TRBV10-3	TRBJ2-7	-	-	CAIREGSGVYEQYF	TGTGCCATCAGAGAGGGAAGTGGCGTCTACGAGCAGTACTTC
TRBV7-6	TRBJ2-1	-	-	CASSSEVGDPKQFF	TGTGCCAGCAGCTCCGAGGTCGGGGACCCTAAGCAGTTCTTC
TRBV6-1	TRBJ2-1	-	-	CASSEPGSGAYNEQFF	TGTGCCAGCAGTGAGCCGGGATCGGGAGCCTACAATGAGCAGTTCTTC
TRBV27	TRBJ1-1	-	-	CASSFVPNTEAFF	TGTGCCAGCAGTTTTGTACCTAACACTGAAGCTTTCTTT
TRBV30	TRBJ1-5	TRBD1	-	CAWSVGQGRGQPQHF	TGTGCCTGGAGTGTAGGACAGGGAAGAGGCCAGCCCCAGCATTTT
TRBV7-9	TRBJ2-7	-	-	CASSSPEGRPDLDF	TGTGCCAGCAGCTCCCCGGAGGGGCGGCCTGATCTAGACTTC
TRBV28	TRBJ2-7	TRBD2	-	CASSSKRGSYEQYF	TGTGCCAGCAGCTCGAAGCGGGGCAGCTACGAGCAGTACTTC
TRBV27	TRBJ2-1	-	once	CASSLGPITAYNEQFF	TGTGCCAGCAGTTTGGGCCCTATAACGGCCTACAATGAGCAGTTCTTC
TRBV5-6	TRBJ2-7	-	-	CASTPASSYEQYF	TGTGCCAGCACCCCGGCTAGCTCCTACGAGCAGTACTTC
TRBV13	TRBJ2-7	TRBD1	-	CASSSTGTGFSYEQYF	TGTGCCAGCAGCTCTACCGGGACAGGGTTCTCCTACGAGCAGTACTTC
TRBV28	TRBJ2-5	TRBD2	-	CASGPSGGYQETQYF	TGTGCCAGCGGACCTAGCGGGGGTTACCAAGAGACCCAGTACTTC
TRBV12-5	TRBJ2-5	-	once	CASGLPRGFQETQYF	TGTGCTAGTGGTTTGCCACGGGGGTTTCAAGAGACCCAGTACTTC
TRBV7-9	TRBJ2-7	-	-	CASSFTGEQYF	TGTGCCAGCAGCTTCACAGGAGAGCAGTACTTC
TRBV28	TRBJ2-1	TRBD1	-	CASSFSGTAYNEQFF	TGTGCCAGCAGTTTCTCCGGGACAGCCTACAATGAGCAGTTCTTC
TRBV11-2	TRBJ2-7	-	-	CASSFGTEGYEQYF	TGTGCCAGCAGCTTCGGGACGGAGGGATACGAGCAGTACTTC
TRBV7-9	TRBJ2-1	-	-	CASSLSGGRYNEQFF	TGTGCCAGCAGCTTAAGTGGGGGCCGCTACAATGAGCAGTTCTTC
TRBV7-9	TRBJ1-1	-	once	CASSFEVTEAFF	TGTGCCAGCAGCTTCGAGGTAACTGAAGCTTTCTTT
TRBV7-9	TRBJ2-3	TRBD2	-	CASSLGRGGIDTQYF	TGTGCCAGCAGCTTAGGGCGGGGGGGCATAGATACGCAGTATTTT
TRBV27	TRBJ2-5	TRBD2	-	CASSSDSGMETQYF	TGTGCCAGCAGTTCCGACAGCGGGATGGAGACCCAGTACTTC
TRBV27	TRBJ2-7	TRBD2	-	CASSQGLAGDEQYF	TGTGCCAGCAGTCAGGGACTAGCGGGGGACGAGCAGTACTTC
TRBV7-8	TRBJ1-1	-	once	CASGATLGVWGTEAFF	TGTGCCAGCGGAGCAACCTTAGGGGTCTGGGGCACTGAAGCTTTCTTT
TRBV18	TRBJ1-3	TRBD1	once	CASSPPKGQVSGNTIYF	TGTGCCAGCTCACCACCGAAGGGACAGGTCTCTGGAAACACCATATATTTT
TRBV5-1	TRBJ2-5	TRBD2	-	CASTRRLAGLSGQETQYF	TGCGCCAGCACCCGGCGACTAGCGGGCCTTTCGGGACAAGAGACCCAGTACTTC
TRBV25-1	TRBJ1-6	-	few	CASSELGGVDNSPLHF	TGTGCCAGCAGTGAATTGGGGGGGGTGGATAATTCACCCCTCCACTTT
TRBV10-1	TRBJ2-1	-	-	CASSWSSPTDEQFF	TGCGCCAGCAGCTGGTCTAGCCCTACGGATGAGCAGTTCTTC
TRBV4-1	TRBJ1-4	-	-	CASSQGGGLGLFF	TGCGCCAGCAGCCAAGGGGGGGGCCTTGGGCTGTTTTTT
TRBV28	TRBJ1-1	TRBD1	-	CASSPYRGPPNTEAFF	TGTGCCAGCAGTCCTTACAGGGGCCCACCGAACACTGAAGCTTTCTTT
TRBV4-1	TRBJ2-5	-	-	CASSQPSSALGETQYF	TGCGCCAGCAGCCAACCGTCCTCGGCTTTGGGCGAGACCCAGTACTTC